These 30 T cell receptor beta chains were all obtained from the same sample, sequenced in a study of long-term antiretroviral therapy in people with HIV (dated by TCRdb to between 2021 and 2024). Sequencing of the TRB variable region was done with the immunoSEQ hsTCRB v3.0 assay at survey level resolution. Entries here come from immuneACCESS through TCRdb and include only in-frame sequences with V and J called. Some clones fail to appear in such tables; in the studies checked, an unresolved V gene covers under half of the shortfall, and the cause of the remainder is unknown. The sample table contains roughly 18,000 clones; only one count was recorded for roughly 91% of them. Together, the top ten hold approximately 10% of the sample. Specimen: unsorted PBMCs, collected 3 years after starting antiretroviral therapy. The receptors were gathered from a man aged 50 or older with HIV.

The chain combines TRBV10-3 with TRBJ2-7, with no clear D. Trimming cost V 5 bases and J 0 bases, with 14 bases left between them. This CDR3 has 15 residues. Looked up from germline, CDR1 is ENHRY and CDR2 is SYGVKD. The CDR3 spells CAISTALPSSYEQYF. The CDR3 DNA is TGTGCCATCAGTACGGCCCTTCCCAGCTCCTACGAGCAGTACTTC.

The CDR3 loop is CASSKAHGGGRLYGYTF. The CDR3 DNA sequence: TGTGCCAGCAGCAAAGCACACGGGGGGGGCCGATTGTATGGCTACACCTTC. The gene calls are TRBV21-1 and TRBJ1-2. TRBV21-1 is noted as a pseudogene. The CDR3 is made up of 17 amino acids.

The rearrangement links TRBV5-1 to TRBJ2-7; 11 bases line up with TRBD1. V shed 4 bases, J shed 3 bases, and the junction held 9 bases outside the gene matches. The CDR3 extends over 16 amino acids. Germline-derived CDR1 and CDR2 are SGHRS and YFSETQ. The CDR3 nucleotides are TGCGCCAGCAGCCCAACTCCGGGACAGGGGGACTACGAGCAGTACTTC. Encoded protein: CASSPTPGQGDYEQYF.

The chain couples TRBV10-3 to TRBJ1-2, with TRBD1 as a possible D gene (6 bases). V was trimmed by 4 bases and J by 4 bases, leaving 16 bases between them. The germline V gene has CDR1 ENHRY and CDR2 SYGVKD. CDR3 length: 15 residues. The CDR3 DNA sequence: TGTGCCATCAGTGCTGGGGGGGGCACGGGCTATGGCTACACCTTC. Translating gives CAISAGGGTGYGYTF.

This rearrangement joins TRBV30 to TRBJ2-3; D could derive from TRBD1 or TRBD2 (5 bases each). The ends were cut back, 0 bases at V and 4 bases at J, with 8 bases in the middle. Germline assignment: CDR1 GTSNPN and CDR2 SVGIG (reference sequence). The CDR3 has 13 amino acids. The DNA of the CDR3 is TGTGCCTGGAGTGTTGTGGGGGCAGATACGCAGTATTTT. It translates to CAWSVVGADTQYF. The whole variable domain, filled in from reference TRBV30 and TRBJ2-3, reads SQTIHQWPATLVQPVGSPLSLECTVEGTSNPNLYWYRQAAGRGLQLLFYSVGIGQISSEVPQNLSASRPQDRQFILSSKKLLLSDSGFYLCAWSVVGADTQYFGPGTRLTVL.

The chain combines TRBV6-5 with TRBJ2-3, with 10 positions matching TRBD2. The CDR3 has 15 residues. Germline V gene sequence: CDR1 MNHEY, CDR2 SVGAGI. The V segment lost 2 bases and the J segment 7 bases; nucleotides outside the gene matches: 6. Here the CDR3 reads CASSYPGTSENTQYF. CDR3 sequence (DNA): TGTGCCAGCAGTTACCCTGGGACTAGCGAGAATACGCAGTATTTT.

The rearrangement uses TRBV6-5 and TRBJ2-3; D gene ambiguous. Germline V lookup: CDR1 MNHEY, CDR2 SVGAGI. This CDR3 has 13 residues. V lost 2 bases to trimming and J lost 5 bases, with 8 bases between them. CDR3 loop: CASSYVEKDTQYF. The CDR3 bases are TGTGCCAGCAGTTACGTTGAAAAAGATACGCAGTATTTT.

V usage is TRBV11-3 and J usage is TRBJ2-6; D is unresolved. The germline CDR1 and CDR2 sequences are SGHNT and YENEEA. Trimming shortened V by 10 bases and J by 4 bases, and 8 bases separated the two germline ends. CDR3 length: 12 amino acids. The CDR3: CANGRGANVLTF. The CDR3, as DNA: TGTGCCAACGGTCGGGGGGCCAACGTCCTGACTTTC.

The V gene is TRBV25-1, the J gene TRBJ2-7; either TRBD1 or TRBD2 may supply D (5 bases each). Germline CDR1 reads MGHDK; CDR2 reads SYGVNS. The CDR3 spans 14 residues. The V end was cut by 6 bases, the J end by 3 bases, with 15 bases between. In nucleotides, the CDR3 is TGTGCCAGCAGCGTGGGACGGGAACTCTACGAGCAGTACTTC. Protein product: CASSVGRELYEQYF.

This rearrangement joins TRBV9 to TRBJ2-2; D not resolved. The CDR3 runs to 13 residues. Trimming pared 0 bases from V and 1 base from J, leaving 1 base between. Germline assignment: CDR1 SGDLS and CDR2 YYNGEE. The CDR3 reads CASSVGNTGELFF. The CDR3 DNA reads TGTGCCAGCAGCGTAGGGAACACCGGGGAGCTGTTTTTT.

This chain uses TRBV29-1 with TRBJ2-7; 9 bases map to TRBD1. The V and J ends lost 4 bases and 3 bases, in that order; junction bases with no gene match: 7. The V gene's germline CDR1 is SQVTM and CDR2 ANQGSEA. The CDR3 is made up of 14 amino acids. The CDR3 DNA sequence: TGCAGCGTTGTCCTACCGGGACAGGGCTACGAGCAGTACTTC. It translates to CSVVLPGQGYEQYF.

The CDR3 spells CASRPDSDTGELFF. Written as DNA, the CDR3 is TGTGCCAGTAGACCGGACTCAGACACCGGGGAGCTGTTTTTT. The chain recombines TRBV19 with TRBJ2-2; D is perhaps TRBD2 (5 bases). The CDR3 sequence is 14 residues long. CDR1 is LNHDA and CDR2 is SQIVND in the germline V gene (reference sequence). Deletions cut 6 bases from V and 3 bases from J, with 11 bases between.

This clone has just a few counts. The chain links TRBV27 to TRBJ2-7; D gene ambiguous. V was shortened by 6 bases and J by 1 base, with 7 bases between the two germline ends. CDR1 and CDR2 from the germline V gene are MNHEY and SMNVEV (reference sequence). The CDR3 runs 12 residues. CDR3 protein: CASRSPSYEQYF. In nucleotides, the CDR3 is TGTGCCAGCAGGTCACCGTCCTACGAGCAGTACTTC.

This clone was recorded once. The rearrangement joins TRBV29-1 to TRBJ2-3; 14 nucleotides agree with TRBD2. Germline CDR1 and CDR2: SQVTM and ANQGSEA. V lost 7 bases to trimming and J lost 4 bases; unmatched junction nucleotides: 4. This CDR3 spans 14 amino acids. The CDR3 here is CSAGLAGGADTQYF. The CDR3 DNA reads as TGCAGCGCTGGACTAGCGGGGGGCGCAGATACGCAGTATTTT.

This clone was recorded only once. The chain couples TRBV7-8 to TRBJ1-5; weak D call: TRBD1 (6 bases). There are 15 residues in the CDR3. Trimming removed 8 bases at V and 6 bases at J, with 20 bases between. Germline V gene lookup returns CDR1 SGHVS and CDR2 FQNEAQ. The CDR3 DNA reads as TGTGCCAGCTCCCCGGGACAATACGAGCCTCAGCCCCAGCATTTT. Protein: CASSPGQYEPQPQHF.

CDR3 protein: CASTRSPGYNEQFF. The CDR3 nucleotides are TGTGCCAGCACCCGTAGTCCCGGCTACAATGAGCAGTTCTTC. The rearrangement links TRBV9 to TRBJ2-1; D is unresolved. Germline lookup yields CDR1 SGDLS and CDR2 YYNGEE. Trimming cost V 6 bases and J 3 bases, with 13 bases left between them. There are 14 residues in the CDR3.

The V gene is TRBV21-1, the J gene TRBJ1-6; the table's D call, TRBD1, was not checked against the DNA. TRBV21-1 is recorded as a pseudogene. This CDR3 has 14 amino acids. The CDR3 DNA reads TGTGCCAACGGGACAGGGGGCTCTTTTTCACCCCTCCACTTT. It is translated as CANGTGGSFSPLHF.

The rearrangement joins TRBV2 to TRBJ1-2, with D possibly matching TRBD1 (5 bases). The germline gives CDR1 SNHLY, CDR2 FYNNEI. The CDR3 is made up of 14 amino acids. V was trimmed by 3 bases and J by 2 bases, leaving 10 bases between them. Here the CDR3 reads CASSEKGQNYGYTF. The DNA of the CDR3 is TGTGCCAGCAGTGAGAAGGGGCAAAACTATGGCTACACCTTC. Full variable domain (remainder filled in from reference TRBV2 and TRBJ1-2): EPEVTQTPSHQVTQMGQEVILRCVPISNHLYFYWYRQILGQKVEFLVSFYNNEISEKSEIFDDQFSVERPDGSNFTLKIRSTKLEDSAMYFCASSEKGQNYGYTFGSGTRLTVV.

The V and J genes are TRBV5-6 and TRBJ2-3, with 13 bases lining up with TRBD2. The germline CDR1 and CDR2 sequences are SGHDT and YYEEEE. Trimming took 2 bases from V and 0 from J; bases not matched to a gene: 3. The CDR3 spans 17 residues. CDR3 bases: TGTGCCAGCAGCTTCGGGACTAGCGGGACAAGCACAGATACGCAGTATTTT. Residues: CASSFGTSGTSTDTQYF.

The chain joins TRBV27 to TRBJ2-7, with 13 bases identical to TRBD2. CDR3 length: 14 amino acids. Trimming removed 5 bases from V and 6 bases from J; junction bases left unmatched: 4. The germline V gene has CDR1 MNHEY and CDR2 SMNVEV (reference sequence). CDR3 in amino acids: CASSELAGGSEQYF. CDR3 nucleotides: TGTGCCAGCAGTGAACTAGCGGGGGGGTCCGAGCAGTACTTC.

CDR3 in amino acids: CSVVDGLNTEAFF. CDR3 bases: TGCAGCGTTGTGGATGGGTTGAACACTGAAGCTTTCTTT. The genes are TRBV29-1 and TRBJ1-1; no definite D call. Germline CDR1 is SQVTM and CDR2 is ANQGSEA. The CDR3 spans 13 residues. Between the trimmed V and J ends, which lost 4 bases and 0 bases, there was a span of 9 bases. The full variable domain, its missing parts supplied by reference TRBV29-1 and TRBJ1-1, is SAVISQKPSRDICQRGTSLTIQCQVDSQVTMMFWYRQQPGQSLTLIATANQGSEATYESGFVIDKFPISRPNLTFSTLTVSNMSPEDSSIYLCSVVDGLNTEAFFGQGTRLTVV.

The rearrangement uses TRBV6-6 and TRBJ1-5; D is perhaps TRBD1 (6 bases). CDR1 is MNHNY, CDR2 SVGAGI, per germline (reference sequence). Trimming left V 5 bases short and J 3 bases short, with 14 bases between. The CDR3 is made up of 15 amino acids. The CDR3 region is CASSPDSVPNQPQHF. The CDR3 DNA sequence: TGTGCCAGCAGTCCGGACAGCGTCCCCAATCAGCCCCAGCATTTT.

This rearrangement joins TRBV5-1 to TRBJ1-5; 8 positions match TRBD1. This CDR3 has 14 amino acids. Germline trimming cut 0 bases from V and 5 bases from J; bases unmatched to any gene: 1. The germline CDR1 and CDR2 sequences are SGHRS and YFSETQ. As DNA, the CDR3 is TGCGCCAGCAGCTTGGAACAGGGGGATCAGCCCCAGCATTTT. This codes for CASSLEQGDQPQHF.

The chain combines TRBV19 with TRBJ1-1, with D possibly matching TRBD1 (5 bases). The V end was cut by 4 bases, the J end by 3 bases, with 12 bases between. There are 14 residues in the CDR3. Germline V gene sequence: CDR1 LNHDA, CDR2 SQIVND (reference sequence). CDR3 DNA sequence: TGTGCCAGTAGTACCCCGGGGCTGGACACTGAAGCTTTCTTT. It is translated as CASSTPGLDTEAFF.

This chain connects TRBV9 to TRBJ1-1; TRBD1 matches 8 bases. Germline trimming cut 4 bases from V and 0 bases from J; bases unmatched to any gene: 8. This CDR3 has 16 residues. The germline V gene has CDR1 SGDLS and CDR2 YYNGEE. In DNA, the CDR3 is TGTGCCAGCAGCCCCGGACAGGGTAGTGTGAACACTGAAGCTTTCTTT. It is translated as CASSPGQGSVNTEAFF.

The chain carries TRBV9 and TRBJ2-1; TRBD2 agrees at 10 bases. Germline V gene sequence: CDR1 SGDLS, CDR2 YYNGEE. This CDR3 is built from 16 residues. With 4 bases clipped from V and 2 bases from J, the junction kept 6 bases outside the gene matches. The CDR3 sequence: CASSPSGGATYNEQFF. In nucleotides, the CDR3 is TGTGCCAGCAGCCCCAGCGGGGGGGCAACCTACAATGAGCAGTTCTTC.

The rearrangement joins TRBV11-2 to TRBJ1-1; the D is unclear. Germline CDR1 reads SGHAT; CDR2 reads FQNNGV. V was clipped by 1 base and J by 1 base, with 10 bases between them. The CDR3 length is 15 residues. The CDR3 region is CASSLGLGPNTEAFF. The CDR3 DNA follows: TGTGCCAGCAGCTTAGGATTAGGGCCGAACACTGAAGCTTTCTTT.

J is TRBJ2-6 and V is TRBV19; D may match TRBD1 or TRBD2 (5 bases each). CDR3 length: 15 residues. The germline gives CDR1 LNHDA, CDR2 SQIVND (reference sequence). Trimming stripped 7 bases from V and 4 bases from J, with 14 bases between. The CDR3 bases are TGTGCCAGTACCGCCCAGGGAGCCGGGGCCAACGTCCTGACTTTC. The encoded protein is CASTAQGAGANVLTF.

The chain links TRBV19 to TRBJ1-3; D ambiguous. The germline gives CDR1 LNHDA, CDR2 SQIVND (reference sequence). The V and J ends lost 6 bases and 0 bases respectively, with 9 bases between them. The CDR3 contains 14 residues. The CDR3 loop reads CASRTDDSGNTIYF. DNA for the CDR3: TGTGCCAGTAGAACGGATGACTCTGGAAACACCATATATTTT.

V gene TRBV7-8 combines with J gene TRBJ2-7; D remains unclear. The CDR3 has 13 amino acids. Germline loops: CDR1 SGHVS, CDR2 FQNEAQ. With 1 base removed from V and 4 bases from J, the gap between germline ends came to 8 bases. CDR3 loop: CASSLGGVYEQYF. CDR3 DNA: TGTGCCAGCAGCTTAGGTGGTGTATACGAGCAGTACTTC.